This TCR beta chain derives from a study of blood T cell repertoires in COVID-19. Study-wide context: The United States, Italy and Spain supplied acute and convalescent COVID-19 samples. The cDNA or gDNA used as material had been derived from T cells, B-cell-depleted T cells, or PBMCs.

In the original workflow: Amplification of reference gene primers was used by the study to estimate nucleated cell counts. This table comes from immunoSEQ multiplex PCR, and its TCRdb copy is limited to in-frame clones, with some not included. The V and J calls and clone size were taken over from that table, and D and trimming were inferred from the DNA. Among about 58,000 clones listed, 60% to 85% were seen once. CDR3 size: 12 residues. The V and J ends lost 0 bases and 7 bases respectively, with 7 bases between them. Germline V gene lookup returns CDR1 SGHRS and CDR2 YFSETQ. Material for sequencing was peripheral blood. The receptor was isolated from a human donor in a cohort sampled during active COVID-19. V is TRBV5-1 and J is TRBJ1-1, with D tentatively TRBD1 (5 bases). CDR3 region: CASSLGDFEAFF. Here the CDR3 DNA reads TGCGCCAGCAGCTTGGGGGACTTTGAAGCTTTCTTT.